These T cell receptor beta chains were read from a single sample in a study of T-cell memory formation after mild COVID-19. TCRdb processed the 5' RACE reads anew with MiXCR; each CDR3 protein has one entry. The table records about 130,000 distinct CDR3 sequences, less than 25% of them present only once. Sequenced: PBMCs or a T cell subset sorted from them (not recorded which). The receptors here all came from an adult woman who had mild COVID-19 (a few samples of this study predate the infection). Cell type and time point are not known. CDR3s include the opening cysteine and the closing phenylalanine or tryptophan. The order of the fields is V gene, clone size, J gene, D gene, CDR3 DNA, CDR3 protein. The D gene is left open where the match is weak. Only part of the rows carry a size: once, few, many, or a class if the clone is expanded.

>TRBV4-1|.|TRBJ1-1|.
TGCGCCAGCAGCCAAGAGCCGGGGAGCTCTATTGAAGCTTTCTTT
CASSQEPGSSIEAFF
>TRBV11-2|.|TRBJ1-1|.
TGTGCCAGCAGCTCAACCCGGGGGGGCCATTCACTCGACACTGAAGCTTTCTTT
CASSSTRGGHSLDTEAFF
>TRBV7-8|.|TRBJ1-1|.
TGTGCCAGCAGCCAAGGAGGGACCCCGAGGACTGAAGCTTTCTTT
CASSQGGTPRTEAFF
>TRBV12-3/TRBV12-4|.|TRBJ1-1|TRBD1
TGTGCCAGCAGCCCGCCGCGCGACAGGGTGAACACTGAAGCTTTCTTT
CASSPPRDRVNTEAFF
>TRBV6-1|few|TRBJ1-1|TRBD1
TGTGCCAGCAGTGAAGCGCGCAGGGGGTTCACTGAAGCTTTCTTT
CASSEARRGFTEAFF
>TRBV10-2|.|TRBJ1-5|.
TGCGCCAGCCTCCCAGGGGAGGGTCAGCCCCAGCATTTT
CASLPGEGQPQHF
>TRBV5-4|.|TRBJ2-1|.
TGTGCCAGCAGGCCTGAAGGGGAGAGAAACAATGAGCAGTTCTTC
CASRPEGERNNEQFF
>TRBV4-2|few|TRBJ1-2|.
TGTGCCAGCAGCCACCTATCCGGGGCCTATGGCTACACCTTC
CASSHLSGAYGYTF
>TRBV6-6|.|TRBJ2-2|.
TGTGCCAGCAGTTTACTACGGGGGGAGCTGTTTTTT
CASSLLRGELFF
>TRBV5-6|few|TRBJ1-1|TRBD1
TGTGCCAGCAGCTGGGGGACAGGGGTCACTGAAGCTTTCTTT
CASSWGTGVTEAFF
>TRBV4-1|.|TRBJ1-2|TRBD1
TGCGCCAGCAGCCAAGGGTCGACAGGGCTTAACTATGGCTACACCTTC
CASSQGSTGLNYGYTF
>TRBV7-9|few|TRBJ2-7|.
TGTGCCAGCAGAAGGGACGGGTCCTACGAGCAGTACTTC
CASRRDGSYEQYF
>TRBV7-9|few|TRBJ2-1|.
TGTGCCAGCAGACCTAAGGACCCGTCAAGGATCTACAATGAGCAGTTCTTC
CASRPKDPSRIYNEQFF
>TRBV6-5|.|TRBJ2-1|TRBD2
TGTGCCAGCAGTTACGATGGGACTAGGGGGAATGAGCAGTTCTTC
CASSYDGTRGNEQFF
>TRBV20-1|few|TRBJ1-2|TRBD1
TGCAGTGCTAGAGACCCCCACGGACAGGGTTATGGCTACACCTTC
CSARDPHGQGYGYTF
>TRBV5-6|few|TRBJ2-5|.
TGTGCCAGCAGCTTTACGCGGGCTGGGGAGACCCAGTACTTC
CASSFTRAGETQYF
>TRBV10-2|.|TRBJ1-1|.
TGCGCCAGCACCCTCGGTCGGTGGAACACTGAAGCTTTCTTT
CASTLGRWNTEAFF
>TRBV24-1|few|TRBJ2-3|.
TGTGCCACCAGTAGAAGCACAGATACGCAGTATTTT
CATSRSTDTQYF
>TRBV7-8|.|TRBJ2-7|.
TGTGCCAGCAGCCATGCCTACGAGCAGTACTTC
CASSHAYEQYF
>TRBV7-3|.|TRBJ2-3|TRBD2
TGTGCCAGCAGCCTCAGCGGGGGGCCCGCAGATACGCAGTATTTT
CASSLSGGPADTQYF
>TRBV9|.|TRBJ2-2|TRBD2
TGTGCCAGCAGCGTATCCGGGACTAGTAACACCGGGGAGCTGTTTTTT
CASSVSGTSNTGELFF
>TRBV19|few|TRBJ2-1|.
TGTGCCAGTAGTATAAGTAACAATGAGCAGTTCTTC
CASSISNNEQFF
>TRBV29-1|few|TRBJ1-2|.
TGCAGCGTTGAACCCCCATCGAATTATGGCTACACCTTC
CSVEPPSNYGYTF
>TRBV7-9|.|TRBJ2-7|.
TGTGCCAGCAGCTTAAGGGCCCACGAGCAGTACTTC
CASSLRAHEQYF
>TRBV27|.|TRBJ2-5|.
TGTGCCAGCACACGTAGGGGGTGGGCCCAAGAGACCCAGTACTTC
CASTRRGWAQETQYF
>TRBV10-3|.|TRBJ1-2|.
TGTGCCATCAGTGACCCCGACGGGGGCAACTATGGCTACACCTTC
CAISDPDGGNYGYTF
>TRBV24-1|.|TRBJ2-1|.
TGTGCCACCAGTGGCCAGGGCTACAATGAGCAGTTCTTC
CATSGQGYNEQFF
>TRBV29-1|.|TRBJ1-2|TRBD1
TGCAGCGTCTACAGGGGGCTGAACTATGGCTACACCTTC
CSVYRGLNYGYTF
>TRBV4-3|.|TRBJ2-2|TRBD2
TGCGCCAGCAGCCAAGATTTAGCTAGCGGGAGATCGGGCACCGGGGAGCTGTTTTTT
CASSQDLASGRSGTGELFF
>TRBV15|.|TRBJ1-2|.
TGTGCCACCAGCAGGTACAGGGAATTTGACTATGGCTACACCTTC
CATSRYREFDYGYTF
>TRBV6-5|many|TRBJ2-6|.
TGTGCCAGCAAGGTAGAGGGGGCCAACGTCCTGACTTTC
CASKVEGANVLTF
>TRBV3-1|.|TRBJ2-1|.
TGTGCCAGCAGCCAAGATCGGTCAGGGCATGGCTTTTTTATAAATGAGCAGTTCTTC
CASSQDRSGHGFFINEQFF
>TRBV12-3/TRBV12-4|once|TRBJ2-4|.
TGTTCCAGCAATAACCTGGACAGTCTAGCCAAAAACATTCAGTACTTC
CSSNNLDSLAKNIQYF
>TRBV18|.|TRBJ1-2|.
TGTGCCAGCTCACCGGATGACACAGGTTATGGCTACACCTTC
CASSPDDTGYGYTF
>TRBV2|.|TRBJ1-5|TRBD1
TGTGCCAGCGCATCCGGGACAGGGGTCGCTCAGCCCCAGCATTTT
CASASGTGVAQPQHF
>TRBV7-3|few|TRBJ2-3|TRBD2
TGTGCCAGCAGCCTATGGGCCAGCGGGAGCGGAGATACGCAGTATTTT
CASSLWASGSGDTQYF
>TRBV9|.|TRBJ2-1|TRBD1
TGTGCCAGCAGTAATTGGGACAGAATCGGCAATGAGCAGTTCTTC
CASSNWDRIGNEQFF
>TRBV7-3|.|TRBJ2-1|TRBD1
TGTGCCAGCAGTCACGGACAGGGGAAATACAATGAGCAGTTCTTC
CASSHGQGKYNEQFF
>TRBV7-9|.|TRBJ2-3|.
TGTGCCAGCAGCTCCCGTGGGGACGGCGTTACGCAGTATTTT
CASSSRGDGVTQYF
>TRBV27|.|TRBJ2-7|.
TGTGCCAGCAGAACGAGCTCCTACGAGCAGTACTTC
CASRTSSYEQYF
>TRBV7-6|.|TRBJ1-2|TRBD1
TGTGCCAGCAGCCAACTGGGCGGGACAGGGGACTATGGCTACACCTTC
CASSQLGGTGDYGYTF
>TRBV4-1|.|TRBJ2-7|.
TGCGCCAGCAGCCCAGCAAATACCTACGAGCAGTACTTC
CASSPANTYEQYF
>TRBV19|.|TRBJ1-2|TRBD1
TGTGCCAGTAGTGGTGACAGGGGAGACTATGGCTACACCTTC
CASSGDRGDYGYTF
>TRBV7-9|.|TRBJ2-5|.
TGTGCCAGCAGCTTCCCTGGAAACGGAGGGGGGGAGACCCAGTACTTC
CASSFPGNGGGETQYF
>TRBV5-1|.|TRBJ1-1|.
TGCGCCAGCAGCTTGGGTCGGGGAATGAGCACTGAAGCTTTCTTT
CASSLGRGMSTEAFF
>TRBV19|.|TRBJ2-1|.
TGTGCCAGTAGTATAGGGAACGGGGGACCATACAATGAGCAGTTCTTC
CASSIGNGGPYNEQFF
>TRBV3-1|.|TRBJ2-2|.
TGTGCCAGCAGCCAAGCACGGGAGTGGGGGACCGGGGAGCTGTTTTTT
CASSQAREWGTGELFF
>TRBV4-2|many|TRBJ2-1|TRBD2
TGTGCCAGCAGCAACCAAGCGGGAGGGTCTGCGAGTGATGAGCAGTTCTTC
CASSNQAGGSASDEQFF
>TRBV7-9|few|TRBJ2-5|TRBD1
TGTGCCAGCAGCCTGGGGACAGGCGTCGGCCTCTTGGGATGGGAGACCCAGTACTTC
CASSLGTGVGLLGWETQYF
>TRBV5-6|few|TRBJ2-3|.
TGTGCCAGCAGCTTGGTCCCACACGGGGCAGATACGCAGTATTTT
CASSLVPHGADTQYF
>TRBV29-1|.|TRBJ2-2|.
TGCAGCGTCCAGGACCCCTATGGACTCACCACCGGGGAGCTGTTTTTT
CSVQDPYGLTTGELFF
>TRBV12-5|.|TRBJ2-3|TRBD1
TGTGCTAGTGGTTCCACGGTGGGGCAGGGGGCGATGGATACGCAGTATTTT
CASGSTVGQGAMDTQYF